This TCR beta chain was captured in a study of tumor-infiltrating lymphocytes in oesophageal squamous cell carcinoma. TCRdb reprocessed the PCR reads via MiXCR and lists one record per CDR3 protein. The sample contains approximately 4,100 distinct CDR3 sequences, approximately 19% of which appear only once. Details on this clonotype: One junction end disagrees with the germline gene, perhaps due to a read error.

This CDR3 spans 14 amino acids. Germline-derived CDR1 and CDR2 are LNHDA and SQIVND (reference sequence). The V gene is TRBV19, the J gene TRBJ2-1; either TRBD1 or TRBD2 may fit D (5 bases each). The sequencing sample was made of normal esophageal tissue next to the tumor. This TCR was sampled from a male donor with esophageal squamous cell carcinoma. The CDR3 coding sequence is TGTGCCAGTAGTTCCAAACGGGACGCCTCGGGACGGTACTTC. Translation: CASSSKRDASGRYF.